These T cell receptor beta chains were read from a single sample in a study of T cells after yellow fever vaccination. TCRdb reprocessed the 5' RACE reads via MiXCR and lists one record per CDR3 protein. The sample carries 300,000 to 350,000 distinct CDR3 sequences, around 8.1% recorded once. Sequences were derived from PBMCs, sampled approximately 47 days after the first yellow fever vaccination. These TCRs come from a man younger than 35 who received the YFV17D yellow fever vaccine. Each CDR3 is given with its conserved first and last residue. Each record gives: V gene, clone size, D gene, J gene, CDR3 DNA, CDR3 protein. A D gene is named only where the DNA matches it firmly. The size entry is marked missing in some rows and otherwise reads once, few, many or a size class.

v_gene: TRBV3-1; abundance: few; d_gene: NA; j_gene: TRBJ2-7; CDR3nt: TGTGCCAGCAGCCACTTGGCGCGGGCCTACGAGCAGTACTTC; CDR3aa: CASSHLARAYEQYF
v_gene: TRBV20-1; abundance: NA; d_gene: NA; j_gene: TRBJ2-7; CDR3nt: TGCAGTGCTAGCACAACCGCGTACGAGCAGTACTTC; CDR3aa: CSASTTAYEQYF
v_gene: TRBV28; abundance: many; d_gene: TRBD2; j_gene: TRBJ2-1; CDR3nt: TGTGCCAGCAGTCCGGGGGGGAGGCGTGAGCAGTTCTTC; CDR3aa: CASSPGGRREQFF
v_gene: TRBV7-8; abundance: few; d_gene: TRBD1; j_gene: TRBJ2-3; CDR3nt: TGTGCCAGCAGCTTAAGGGCCCCGGGACAGGGGTCTGATACGCAGTATTTT; CDR3aa: CASSLRAPGQGSDTQYF
v_gene: TRBV2; abundance: few; d_gene: NA; j_gene: TRBJ1-2; CDR3nt: TGTGCCAGCAGTGAAGTGGTGGCTAACTATGGCTACACCTTC; CDR3aa: CASSEVVANYGYTF
v_gene: TRBV5-1; abundance: many; d_gene: NA; j_gene: TRBJ1-5; CDR3nt: TGCGCCAGCAGCTTGGGAACGGACAATCAGCCCCAGCATTTT; CDR3aa: CASSLGTDNQPQHF
v_gene: TRBV7-9; abundance: few; d_gene: NA; j_gene: TRBJ1-2; CDR3nt: TGTGCCAGCAGCGGGGACGGCAGACTTTACACCTTC; CDR3aa: CASSGDGRLYTF
v_gene: TRBV20-1; abundance: many; d_gene: NA; j_gene: TRBJ2-3; CDR3nt: TGCAGTGCCGGGACGGAAATCACAGATACGCAGTATTTT; CDR3aa: CSAGTEITDTQYF
v_gene: TRBV9; abundance: many; d_gene: NA; j_gene: TRBJ2-3; CDR3nt: TGTGCCAGCAGCGTCGGGCCCCAAGGCGGAGATACGCAGTATTTT; CDR3aa: CASSVGPQGGDTQYF
v_gene: TRBV15; abundance: few; d_gene: NA; j_gene: TRBJ2-5; CDR3nt: TGTGCCACCAGCAGAGATGGAGAGACCCAGTACTTC; CDR3aa: CATSRDGETQYF
v_gene: TRBV11-2; abundance: many; d_gene: NA; j_gene: TRBJ2-2; CDR3nt: TGTGCCAGCAGTCGGGTTCTAGCCGGGGAGCTGTTTTTT; CDR3aa: CASSRVLAGELFF
v_gene: TRBV4-2; abundance: NA; d_gene: NA; j_gene: TRBJ1-1; CDR3nt: TGTGCCAGGAGCACCGGGCTCCTCTGCTCTGAAGCTTTCTTT; CDR3aa: CARSTGLLCSEAFF
v_gene: TRBV5-1; abundance: NA; d_gene: TRBD2; j_gene: TRBJ2-3; CDR3nt: TGCGCCAGCAGCTTGCCGCGGGGGGGCGGGGCAGATACGCAGTATTTT; CDR3aa: CASSLPRGGGADTQYF
v_gene: TRBV5-1; abundance: many; d_gene: TRBD2; j_gene: TRBJ2-3; CDR3nt: TGCGCCAGCCGCGCTGGGACTAGCGGAACGTCTAGCACAGATACGCAGTATTTT; CDR3aa: CASRAGTSGTSSTDTQYF
v_gene: TRBV20-1; abundance: many; d_gene: NA; j_gene: TRBJ2-1; CDR3nt: TGCAGTGCTAGTAAGGGACGGCTCGGCGAGCAGTTCTTC; CDR3aa: CSASKGRLGEQFF
v_gene: TRBV29-1; abundance: NA; d_gene: TRBD1; j_gene: TRBJ2-5; CDR3nt: TGCAGCGTCCAGGGGGTCCCCCGGGCTAAAGAGACCCAGTACTTC; CDR3aa: CSVQGVPRAKETQYF
v_gene: TRBV7-2; abundance: few; d_gene: TRBD1; j_gene: TRBJ2-2; CDR3nt: TGTGCCAGCAGCTTGTGGGACAGGGCCCTGGCCGGGGAGCTGTTTTTT; CDR3aa: CASSLWDRALAGELFF
v_gene: TRBV7-2; abundance: few; d_gene: NA; j_gene: TRBJ2-1; CDR3nt: TGTGCCAGCAGCCAGTCCCTTTTCGGTGAGCAGTTCTTC; CDR3aa: CASSQSLFGEQFF
v_gene: TRBV4-1; abundance: NA; d_gene: NA; j_gene: TRBJ2-2; CDR3nt: TGCGCCAGCAGCCAAGACCAGGACCAAATGGGCGGGGAGCTGTTTTTT; CDR3aa: CASSQDQDQMGGELFF
v_gene: TRBV12-3/TRBV12-4; abundance: few; d_gene: TRBD1; j_gene: TRBJ2-2; CDR3nt: TGTGCCAGCAGACTCACCCGGACAGGCCCCGGGGAGCTGTTTTTT; CDR3aa: CASRLTRTGPGELFF
v_gene: TRBV4-1; abundance: NA; d_gene: NA; j_gene: TRBJ1-4; CDR3nt: TGCGCCAGCAGCCCCAGGGGATCCTTGGGGGAACTGTTTTTT; CDR3aa: CASSPRGSLGELFF
v_gene: TRBV7-8; abundance: few; d_gene: TRBD1; j_gene: TRBJ1-2; CDR3nt: TGTGCCAGCAGCTTAGTAGACAGGGGCCCATTCCCCTATGGCTACACCTTC; CDR3aa: CASSLVDRGPFPYGYTF
v_gene: TRBV4-2; abundance: many; d_gene: TRBD1; j_gene: TRBJ1-6; CDR3nt: TGTGCCAGCAGCCAAGAGAACAGGGGGCCTTCACCCCTCCACTTT; CDR3aa: CASSQENRGPSPLHF
v_gene: TRBV19; abundance: NA; d_gene: TRBD1; j_gene: TRBJ2-1; CDR3nt: TGTGCCAGTAGTATAAGGGGGCGTAGCTACAATGAGCAGTTCTTC; CDR3aa: CASSIRGRSYNEQFF
v_gene: TRBV20-1; abundance: few; d_gene: TRBD2; j_gene: TRBJ2-3; CDR3nt: TGCAGTGCTAGAGGACTAGCGATCTCCTCTAGCACAGATACGCAGTATTTT; CDR3aa: CSARGLAISSSTDTQYF
v_gene: TRBV12-3/TRBV12-4; abundance: many; d_gene: NA; j_gene: TRBJ2-7; CDR3nt: TGTGCCAGCAGTTCTGGGATTTACGAGCAGTACTTC; CDR3aa: CASSSGIYEQYF
v_gene: TRBV18; abundance: NA; d_gene: TRBD1; j_gene: TRBJ2-3; CDR3nt: TGTGCCAGCTCACCACCATCCTCGAGGGGGCGTGTTTCGGATACGCAGTATTTT; CDR3aa: CASSPPSSRGRVSDTQYF
v_gene: TRBV5-1; abundance: NA; d_gene: NA; j_gene: TRBJ1-3; CDR3nt: TGCGCCAGCAGCTCAGAGCCCCTAAACACCATATATTTT; CDR3aa: CASSSEPLNTIYF
v_gene: TRBV20-1; abundance: many; d_gene: NA; j_gene: TRBJ2-4; CDR3nt: TGCAGTGCTAGTCAGTTAGCCAAAAACATTCAGTACTTC; CDR3aa: CSASQLAKNIQYF
v_gene: TRBV4-2; abundance: NA; d_gene: TRBD1; j_gene: TRBJ1-1; CDR3nt: TGTGCCAGCAGCCTAACAGGGGGCATTGACACTGAAGCTTTCTTT; CDR3aa: CASSLTGGIDTEAFF
v_gene: TRBV7-3; abundance: few; d_gene: NA; j_gene: TRBJ2-6; CDR3nt: TGTGCCAGCAGCCCCCCTCCGGGGTTCTCTGGGGCCAACGTCCTGACTTTC; CDR3aa: CASSPPPGFSGANVLTF
v_gene: TRBV7-2; abundance: NA; d_gene: NA; j_gene: TRBJ2-1; CDR3nt: TGTGCCAGCAGCCCCGGCAGAGTCTACAATGAGCAGTTCTTC; CDR3aa: CASSPGRVYNEQFF
v_gene: TRBV4-3; abundance: few; d_gene: NA; j_gene: TRBJ2-5; CDR3nt: TGCGCCAGCAGCCAAGATTTGACTACCTTAGGACTGACCCAGTACTTC; CDR3aa: CASSQDLTTLGLTQYF
v_gene: TRBV2; abundance: few; d_gene: NA; j_gene: TRBJ2-5; CDR3nt: TGTGCCAGCAATACAGGGCTCCTCCAAGAGACCCAGTACTTC; CDR3aa: CASNTGLLQETQYF
v_gene: TRBV7-9; abundance: few; d_gene: TRBD1; j_gene: TRBJ1-2; CDR3nt: TGTGCCAGCAGCCACAGGGGTGCCTATGATGGCTACACCTTC; CDR3aa: CASSHRGAYDGYTF
v_gene: TRBV15; abundance: NA; d_gene: NA; j_gene: TRBJ2-1; CDR3nt: TGTGCCACCAGAACCCCCCGCGGTAGCTCCTACAATGAGCAGTTCTTC; CDR3aa: CATRTPRGSSYNEQFF
v_gene: TRBV7-9; abundance: many; d_gene: TRBD2; j_gene: TRBJ2-7; CDR3nt: TGTGCCAGCAGCTTAGCGACATTTAGCGGGGGATACGAGCAGTACTTC; CDR3aa: CASSLATFSGGYEQYF
v_gene: TRBV11-2; abundance: NA; d_gene: NA; j_gene: TRBJ1-1; CDR3nt: TGTGCCAGCAGCCGACCTGGGGGCCCGGAAGCTTTCTTT; CDR3aa: CASSRPGGPEAFF
v_gene: TRBV29-1; abundance: few; d_gene: NA; j_gene: TRBJ1-2; CDR3nt: TGCAGCGGGTCCCGGGACACCCAGGCCTATGGCTACACCTTC; CDR3aa: CSGSRDTQAYGYTF
v_gene: TRBV7-2; abundance: NA; d_gene: NA; j_gene: TRBJ2-1; CDR3nt: TGTGCCAGCAGCCGTACGAGGCAGGTTTACAATGAGCAGTTCTTC; CDR3aa: CASSRTRQVYNEQFF
v_gene: TRBV6-6; abundance: few; d_gene: NA; j_gene: TRBJ2-2; CDR3nt: TGTGCCAGCAGTTACTCTATGGGGGAGCTGTTTTTT; CDR3aa: CASSYSMGELFF
v_gene: TRBV12-3/TRBV12-4; abundance: NA; d_gene: NA; j_gene: TRBJ1-1; CDR3nt: TGTGCCAGCAGTCCCGGCGGACAGAGAACCACTGAAGCTTTCTTT; CDR3aa: CASSPGGQRTTEAFF
v_gene: TRBV10-3; abundance: NA; d_gene: NA; j_gene: TRBJ1-5; CDR3nt: TGTGCCACCGACATGGGGGTCAATCAGCCCCAGCATTTT; CDR3aa: CATDMGVNQPQHF
v_gene: TRBV28; abundance: NA; d_gene: NA; j_gene: TRBJ2-5; CDR3nt: TGTGCCAGCAGTTTTACGGTGGTCCTCCAAGAGACCCAGTACTTC; CDR3aa: CASSFTVVLQETQYF